The rows below give T cell receptor beta chains drawn from one sample of a study of Tregs in tolerant kidney transplant recipients. Method: immunoSEQ multiplex PCR; TCRdb's copy keeps in-frame clones and lacks some. The sample records tens of thousands of clones, roughly 91% being singletons. The sample in question was CD4+ T cells from blood (PBMCs), obtained 24 months after the transplant. The receptors originated from a human patient who received a combined kidney and bone marrow transplant. Some T cells may originate from the graft donor. The CDR3 runs from the conserved cysteine through the conserved F or W. D genes are given only for firm matches. Rows give clone size only sometimes, using once, few, many, or a class for an expanded clone.

CDR3 protein: CSVGTRSSYEQYF
CDR3 DNA: TGCAGCGTTGGGACTCGCAGCTCCTACGAGCAGTACTTC
D gene: NA
J gene: TRBJ2-7
clone size: NA
V gene: TRBV29-1

CDR3 protein: CASSLMGKYNSPLHF
CDR3 DNA: TGTGCCAGCAGCTTAATGGGCAAATATAATTCCCCCCTCCACTTT
D gene: NA
J gene: TRBJ1-6
clone size: once
V gene: TRBV7-3

CDR3 protein: CASSPWQGREKLFF
CDR3 DNA: TGTGCCAGCAGTCCCTGGCAGGGAAGAGAAAAACTGTTTTTT
D gene: NA
J gene: TRBJ1-4
clone size: NA
V gene: TRBV27

CDR3 protein: CASSIRLSEETQYF
CDR3 DNA: TGTGCCAGTAGTATAAGGCTAAGCGAAGAGACCCAGTACTTC
D gene: NA
J gene: TRBJ2-5
clone size: NA
V gene: TRBV19

CDR3 protein: CASSPDWRGALSTDTQYF
CDR3 DNA: TGTGCCAGCAGCCCAGACTGGCGGGGGGCCCTCAGCACAGATACGCAGTATTTT
D gene: TRBD2
J gene: TRBJ2-3
clone size: NA
V gene: TRBV7-6

CDR3 protein: CASMEAFTEAFF
CDR3 DNA: TGTGCCAGCATGGAGGCGTTCACTGAAGCTTTCTTT
D gene: NA
J gene: TRBJ1-1
clone size: NA
V gene: TRBV28

CDR3 protein: CASRYGQGGTEAFF
CDR3 DNA: TGTGCCAGCAGATATGGACAGGGGGGCACTGAAGCTTTCTTT
D gene: TRBD1
J gene: TRBJ1-1
clone size: once
V gene: TRBV7-9

CDR3 protein: CASSLHILNTEAFF
CDR3 DNA: TGTGCCAGCAGCCTCCACATATTGAACACTGAAGCTTTCTTT
D gene: NA
J gene: TRBJ1-1
clone size: NA
V gene: TRBV5-8

CDR3 protein: CASSRWLVEAKNIQYF
CDR3 DNA: TGTGCCAGCAGCCGCTGGCTAGTCGAAGCCAAAAACATTCAGTACTTC
D gene: NA
J gene: TRBJ2-4
clone size: NA
V gene: TRBV7-9

CDR3 protein: CASSPTAMNTEAFF
CDR3 DNA: TGTGCCAGCAGCCCGACAGCCATGAACACTGAAGCTTTCTTT
D gene: NA
J gene: TRBJ1-1
clone size: NA
V gene: TRBV5-5

CDR3 protein: CANAIIETQYF
CDR3 DNA: TGTGCCAACGCTATTATAGAGACCCAGTACTTC
D gene: NA
J gene: TRBJ2-5
clone size: NA
V gene: TRBV2

CDR3 protein: CASSLFGGDHLGQGAFF
CDR3 DNA: TGTGCCAGCAGCTTGTTTGGGGGGGACCACCTAGGTCAAGGTGCTTTCTTT
D gene: NA
J gene: TRBJ1-1
clone size: NA
V gene: TRBV5-4

CDR3 protein: CATSAHSSENTEAFF
CDR3 DNA: TGTGCCACCAGCGCCCATTCCTCAGAGAACACTGAAGCTTTCTTT
D gene: NA
J gene: TRBJ1-1
clone size: few
V gene: TRBV15

CDR3 protein: CASSLGQGARDTQYF
CDR3 DNA: TGCGCCAGCAGCTTGGGACAGGGGGCACGGGATACGCAGTATTTT
D gene: TRBD1
J gene: TRBJ2-3
clone size: NA
V gene: TRBV5-1

CDR3 protein: CASSLAGGLYEQYF
CDR3 DNA: TGCGCCAGCAGCTTGGCCGGGGGGCTCTACGAGCAGTACTTC
D gene: NA
J gene: TRBJ2-7
clone size: NA
V gene: TRBV5-1

CDR3 protein: CASSLVYGTGHFNYGYTF
CDR3 DNA: TGTGCCAGCAGCTTAGTATACGGGACAGGGCACTTTAACTATGGCTACACCTTC
D gene: TRBD1
J gene: TRBJ1-2
clone size: NA
V gene: TRBV7-2

CDR3 protein: CASSFRVAVNTEAFF
CDR3 DNA: TGTGCCAGCAGCTTCAGGGTTGCGGTGAACACTGAAGCTTTCTTT
D gene: NA
J gene: TRBJ1-1
clone size: NA
V gene: TRBV5-4

CDR3 protein: CASSPGTVNTEAFF
CDR3 DNA: TGTGCCAGCAGCCCCGGGACAGTAAACACTGAAGCTTTCTTT
D gene: TRBD1
J gene: TRBJ1-1
clone size: NA
V gene: TRBV9

CDR3 protein: CASSPRGETQYF
CDR3 DNA: TGTGCCAGCAGCCCGCGGGGGGAGACCCAGTACTTC
D gene: TRBD2
J gene: TRBJ2-5
clone size: once
V gene: TRBV7-7

CDR3 protein: CASSDGLAGLAKNIQYF
CDR3 DNA: TGCGCCAGCAGCGATGGACTAGCGGGGCTAGCCAAAAACATTCAGTACTTC
D gene: TRBD2
J gene: TRBJ2-4
clone size: NA
V gene: TRBV5-1

CDR3 protein: CASSGAPEADTQYF
CDR3 DNA: TGCGCCAGCAGCGGGGCACCTGAGGCAGATACGCAGTATTTT
D gene: NA
J gene: TRBJ2-3
clone size: once
V gene: TRBV5-1

CDR3 protein: CASSLGGTRTGNTIYF
CDR3 DNA: TGTGCCAGCAGCTTAGGTGGAACGAGGACTGGAAACACCATATATTTT
D gene: NA
J gene: TRBJ1-3
clone size: NA
V gene: TRBV13

CDR3 protein: CASSYEPGMARGELFF
CDR3 DNA: TGTGCCAGCAGCTATGAACCGGGGATGGCTCGTGGGGAGCTGTTTTTT
D gene: NA
J gene: TRBJ2-2
clone size: NA
V gene: TRBV7-2

CDR3 protein: CASSQDETSGRLKHSYEQYF
CDR3 DNA: TGCGCCAGCAGCCAAGATGAGACTAGCGGGAGGTTGAAACACTCCTACGAGCAGTACTTC
D gene: TRBD2
J gene: TRBJ2-7
clone size: once
V gene: TRBV4-1

CDR3 protein: CASSQGAGGSYEQYF
CDR3 DNA: TGCGCCAGCAGCCAAGGCGCGGGGGGGTCCTACGAGCAGTACTTC
D gene: TRBD2
J gene: TRBJ2-7
clone size: NA
V gene: TRBV4-3

CDR3 protein: CASRPQGDYGYTF
CDR3 DNA: TGTGCCAGCAGGCCACAGGGAGACTATGGCTACACCTTC
D gene: NA
J gene: TRBJ1-2
clone size: NA
V gene: TRBV5-4

CDR3 protein: CASSQHTGEWSTDTQYF
CDR3 DNA: TGCGCCAGCAGCCAACATACAGGGGAGTGGAGCACAGATACGCAGTATTTT
D gene: TRBD1
J gene: TRBJ2-3
clone size: NA
V gene: TRBV4-1

CDR3 protein: CAWSSRDRGYSNQPQHF
CDR3 DNA: TGTGCCTGGAGTTCCCGCGATAGGGGGTATAGCAATCAGCCCCAGCATTTT
D gene: NA
J gene: TRBJ1-5
clone size: once
V gene: TRBV30

CDR3 protein: CASSVLGLRTDTQYF
CDR3 DNA: TGTGCCAGCAGTGTATTGGGGCTGCGCACAGATACGCAGTATTTT
D gene: NA
J gene: TRBJ2-3
clone size: NA
V gene: TRBV2

CDR3 protein: CAINNGGYGYTF
CDR3 DNA: TGTGCCATTAATAACGGGGGCTATGGCTACACCTTC
D gene: NA
J gene: TRBJ1-2
clone size: NA
V gene: TRBV10-3

CDR3 protein: CASSLGGQFGSPLHF
CDR3 DNA: TGTGCCAGCAGCTTAGGGGGACAGTTCGGTTCACCCCTCCACTTT
D gene: TRBD1
J gene: TRBJ1-6
clone size: NA
V gene: TRBV7-2

CDR3 protein: CAPSGTLLGYEQYF
CDR3 DNA: TGCGCCCCCTCCGGGACACTTTTGGGCTACGAGCAGTACTTC
D gene: NA
J gene: TRBJ2-7
clone size: NA
V gene: TRBV5-1

CDR3 protein: CASSQDLTTDTQYF
CDR3 DNA: TGCGCCAGCAGCCAAGATTTGACAACAGATACGCAGTATTTT
D gene: NA
J gene: TRBJ2-3
clone size: NA
V gene: TRBV4-1

CDR3 protein: CASSPVAGVETQYF
CDR3 DNA: TGTGCCAGCAGCCCTGTAGCGGGAGTAGAGACCCAGTACTTC
D gene: TRBD2
J gene: TRBJ2-5
clone size: NA
V gene: TRBV7-9

CDR3 protein: CASSPGDRGRYGYTF
CDR3 DNA: TGTGCCAGTAGTCCTGGGGACAGGGGGAGATATGGCTACACCTTC
D gene: TRBD1
J gene: TRBJ1-2
clone size: few
V gene: TRBV19

CDR3 protein: CASSGLGLAGELFF
CDR3 DNA: TGTGCCAGCAGTGGATTAGGACTAGCCGGGGAGCTGTTTTTT
D gene: TRBD2
J gene: TRBJ2-2
clone size: NA
V gene: TRBV6-1

CDR3 protein: CASSIRAGGLTYNEQFF
CDR3 DNA: TGTGCCAGTAGTATAAGAGCGGGAGGTCTTACCTACAATGAGCAGTTCTTC
D gene: TRBD2
J gene: TRBJ2-1
clone size: NA
V gene: TRBV19

CDR3 protein: CASSLSGGTDTQYF
CDR3 DNA: TGTGCCAGCAGCTTGTCAGGGGGGACAGATACGCAGTATTTT
D gene: NA
J gene: TRBJ2-3
clone size: NA
V gene: TRBV11-2

CDR3 protein: CASGLSAGVSYEQYF
CDR3 DNA: TGCGCCAGCGGCTTGTCGGCAGGCGTTTCCTACGAGCAGTACTTC
D gene: NA
J gene: TRBJ2-7
clone size: NA
V gene: TRBV5-1

CDR3 protein: CSAPRGGTQFF
CDR3 DNA: TGCAGTGCACCGCGGGGGGGCACGCAGTTCTTC
D gene: TRBD2
J gene: TRBJ2-1
clone size: NA
V gene: TRBV20-1